Each of the 2 T cell receptor beta chains below was sequenced from the same sample in a study of blood T cell repertoires in COVID-19 (dated by TCRdb to between 2020 and 2021). The method behind the library was the immunoSEQ multiplex PCR assay. TCRdb stores this immuneACCESS table with in-frame sequences only. Part of the clones is absent; in the studies checked, under half of the shortfall reflects unresolved V genes, and no reason is known for the rest. The sample contains some 150,000 clones, 75% to 90% of them found a single time. The ten largest clones take up about 2% of the sample. The source material was peripheral blood. These receptors were collected from a man aged 65 to 79 with acute or convalescent COVID-19.

The J gene is TRBJ2-3, the V gene TRBV5-1, with D possibly TRBD2 on 5 matching bases. The V gene's germline CDR1 is SGHRS and CDR2 YFSETQ. The CDR3 is made up of 14 amino acids. Trimming pared 5 bases from V and 5 bases from J, leaving 15 bases between. The CDR3 loop is CASSRELDIDTQYF. For the CDR3, the DNA is TGCGCCAGCAGTCGAGAACTAGATATAGATACGCAGTATTTT.

V is TRBV6-5 and J is TRBJ2-7; 8 bases agree with TRBD1. The CDR3 has 15 residues. Germline CDR1 MNHEY, CDR2 SVGAGI. Trimming took 5 bases from V and 2 from J; bases not matched to a gene: 8. The CDR3 DNA reads TGTGCCAGCAGTCATTCCGGGACAGGACCCTACGAGCAGTACTTC. As protein: CASSHSGTGPYEQYF.